The present entry profiles one TCR beta chain with its context. Germline V gene sequence: CDR1 DFQATT, CDR2 SNEGSKA (reference sequence). The V end was cut by 1 base, the J end by 5 bases, with 6 bases between. CDR3 length: 11 residues. Sequencing was performed with immunoSEQ multiplex PCR; in TCRdb, only in-frame clones are kept and a portion is missing. The data hold some 120,000 clones, with 79% observed a single time. These data originate in a study of blood T cell repertoires in COVID-19. The wider study: Specimens from acute and convalescent COVID-19 originated in the United States, Italy and Spain.

This TCR was sampled from a man aged 35 to 55 with active or convalescent COVID-19. The sequenced material came from peripheral blood. V and J are TRBV20-1 and TRBJ2-7; no definite D call. The CDR3 DNA follows: TGCAGTGCTAGAGTTGGAGACGAGCAGTACTTC. It codes for CSARVGDEQYF.